Listed below are T cell receptor beta chains from one sample, sequenced in a study of blood T cell repertoires in COVID-19. Some clones are missing from TCRdb's copy, which holds only in-frame ones; the method was immunoSEQ multiplex PCR. Among over 110,000 clones, roughly four fifths were seen once, and the ten largest hold roughly 13%. Source material: peripheral blood. These receptor sequences come from a man of 80 years or more with acute or convalescent COVID-19. Each CDR3 is given with its conserved first and last residue. A D gene is named only where the DNA matches it firmly. Size values are once, few and many counts, or a class for expanded clones, and some rows have none.

few | NA | TRBJ2-7 | TRBV7-2 | CASSLGRSYEQYF | TGTGCCAGCAGCTTAGGACGGAGCTACGAGCAGTACTTC
NA | TRBD1 | TRBJ2-5 | TRBV5-4 | CASSTKTGALQETQYF | TGTGCCAGCAGCACCAAAACAGGGGCGCTCCAAGAGACCCAGTACTTC
few | NA | TRBJ1-6 | TRBV6-6 | CASSPAGLLAGSPLHF | TGTGCCAGCAGTCCCGCTGGACTTCTGGCGGGTTCACCCCTCCACTTT
NA | NA | TRBJ2-2 | TRBV27 | CASSAWGGSNTGELFF | TGTGCCAGCAGTGCATGGGGGGGCAGTAACACCGGGGAGCTGTTTTTT
NA | TRBD2 | TRBJ2-5 | TRBV4-1 | CASSQGASGVQETQYF | TGCGCCAGCAGCCAAGGAGCTAGCGGGGTCCAAGAGACCCAGTACTTC
NA | TRBD2 | TRBJ2-3 | TRBV5-5 | CASSLTPQRGKETDTQYF | TGTGCCAGCAGCTTGACCCCTCAGCGGGGGAAGGAGACAGATACGCAGTATTTT
NA | TRBD1 | TRBJ1-4 | TRBV6-6 | CASSWGTGVGEKLFF | TGTGCCAGCAGTTGGGGGACAGGAGTTGGTGAAAAACTGTTTTTT
NA | NA | TRBJ2-2 | TRBV6-5 | CASSWGGLTGELFF | TGTGCCAGCAGTTGGGGGGGCCTCACCGGGGAGCTGTTTTTT
NA | NA | TRBJ1-5 | TRBV7-9 | CASSLGGGDQPQHF | TGTGCCAGCAGCTTAGGCGGAGGGGATCAGCCCCAGCATTTT
NA | TRBD2 | TRBJ2-2 | TRBV6-5 | CASSYSSGVNGELFF | TGTGCCAGCAGTTACTCTAGCGGGGTGAACGGGGAGCTGTTTTTT
NA | TRBD1 | TRBJ2-7 | TRBV7-3 | CASSNWDRPYEQYF | TGTGCCAGCAGCAATTGGGACAGACCCTACGAGCAGTACTTC
NA | TRBD1 | TRBJ1-2 | TRBV5-4 | CASSLVSDRGDGYTF | TGTGCCAGCAGCTTGGTCTCCGACAGGGGTGATGGCTACACCTTC
once | TRBD2 | TRBJ2-3 | TRBV2 | CASRGAGERQYF | TGTGCCAGCAGGGGAGCGGGGGAGAGGCAGTATTTT
few | TRBD1 | TRBJ1-1 | TRBV2 | CASRAGQTNTEAFF | TGTGCCAGCAGGGCGGGACAGACGAACACTGAAGCTTTCTTT
NA | TRBD1 | TRBJ1-1 | TRBV24-1 | CATTGHRGIFKANTEAFF | TGTGCCACCACCGGGCACAGGGGCATTTTTAAAGCGAACACTGAAGCTTTCTTT
NA | NA | TRBJ2-7 | TRBV4-3 | CASSQDGEGAYEQYF | TGCGCCAGCAGCCAAGATGGGGAGGGGGCCTACGAGCAGTACTTC
once | NA | TRBJ2-5 | TRBV23-1 | CASSQSQARGETQYF | TGCGCCAGCAGTCAATCTCAGGCCAGGGGAGAGACCCAGTACTTC